A single sample is the source of the 8 T cell receptor beta chains below, sequenced in a study of T cell clonotyping in hematopoietic cell transplantation. Assay: immunoSEQ multiplex PCR; the TCRdb copy retains only in-frame clones and omits some. The data contain some 13,000 clones, 65% to 85% of them singletons. Stated time point: recipient sample about 28 days before transplant, after cytoreduction. The source was peripheral blood mononuclear cells, collected before stem cell transplant. Receptor source: a man aged 55-75 years with acute myeloid leukemia. Some clones in this sample may be carry-over from other donors' samples.

This clone was detected once. DNA for the CDR3: TGTGCCAGCAGGGTCAGGAGGTGCTATGGCTACACCTTC. Translation gives CASRVRRCYGYTF. The gene calls are TRBV11-3 and TRBJ1-2; no clear D gene. The CDR3 sequence is 13 residues long. V was pared by 6 bases and J by 4 bases, with 12 bases between. The germline gives CDR1 SGHNT, CDR2 YENEEA.

This chain links TRBV2 with TRBJ2-5; 10 bases map to TRBD1. CDR1 is SNHLY, CDR2 FYNNEI, per germline. CDR3 length: 14 residues. V gave up 7 bases and J gave up 5 bases; unmatched junction bases: 7. This CDR3 is CASIRDRGMETQYF. CDR3 DNA sequence: TGTGCCAGCATTAGGGACAGGGGCATGGAGACCCAGTACTTC.

This clone was observed once. The V call is TRBV5-4, the J call TRBJ1-2, with 7 nucleotides matching TRBD1. V gave up 4 bases and J gave up 3 bases; unmatched junction bases: 6. The CDR3 is 14 amino acids. Germline lookup yields CDR1 SGHNT and CDR2 YYREEE (reference sequence). The CDR3 coding sequence is TGTGCCAGCAGCACAAGGGGGCGCGACTATGGCTACACCTTC. This sequence encodes CASSTRGRDYGYTF.

The rearrangement joins TRBV7-3 to TRBJ2-1, with a tentative D call TRBD1 (6 bases). Germline CDR1 SGHTA, CDR2 FQGTGA. This CDR3 is built from 14 residues. V dropped 4 bases and J dropped 8 bases, with 15 bases sitting between them. CDR3 DNA sequence: TGTGCCAGCAGCTCATGGACAGAGTCCCATGAGCAGTTCTTC. It encodes CASSSWTESHEQFF.

The chain couples TRBV5-6 to TRBJ1-6; 7 bases agree with TRBD1. This CDR3 comprises 15 residues. Germline CDR1 and CDR2: SGHDT and YYEEEE. Trimming removed 1 base from V and 8 bases from J; junction bases left unmatched: 6. CDR3 nucleotides: TGTGCCAGCAGCTTGTTTGGCCAGGGGGATTCACCCCTCCACTTT. Its translation: CASSLFGQGDSPLHF.

The CDR3 nucleotides read TGCGCCAGCAGCCAAGTCGGGGGATCGTGGGAGACCCAGTACTTC. Encoded protein: CASSQVGGSWETQYF. The rearrangement links TRBV4-1 to TRBJ2-5, with TRBD2 as a possible D gene (6 bases). V gave up 1 base and J gave up 5 bases, with 14 bases separating them. This CDR3 region has 15 residues. Germline CDR1 MGHRA, CDR2 YSYEKL.

This clone was counted between two and nine times. V and J are TRBV30 and TRBJ1-1; D gene unclear. Germline CDR1 and CDR2: GTSNPN and SVGIG (reference sequence). V was shortened by 4 bases and J by 5 bases, with 11 bases between the two germline ends. The CDR3 runs 12 residues. The CDR3 DNA is TGTGCCTGGAAATTCCGGGGTACTGAAGCTTTCTTT. Protein: CAWKFRGTEAFF.

The CDR3 spells CASSEGALKAFF. Here the CDR3 DNA reads TGTGCCAGCAGTGAAGGCGCGCTGAAAGCTTTCTTT. This chain uses TRBV6-1 with TRBJ1-1, with D unclear. The ends were cut back, 1 base at V and 9 bases at J, with 9 bases in the middle. This CDR3 has 12 residues. Germline V CDR1 and CDR2: MNHNS, SASEGT.